Listed below are T cell receptor beta chains from one sample, sequenced in a study. TCRdb reprocessed the RT-PCR reads via MiXCR and lists one record per CDR3 protein. The sample holds around 700,000 distinct CDR3 sequences, approximately 15% seen once. The sample comprised memory CD4+ T cells from blood. Every receptor here comes from a female donor in good health, serving as a healthy control. The CDR3 runs from the conserved cysteine through the conserved F or W. The order of the fields is D gene, clone size, J gene, V gene, CDR3 protein, CDR3 DNA. D genes are given only for firm matches. For some rows the clone size is stated as once, few or many, or as a class when expanded; others skip it.

d_call: NA; clone_size: NA; j_call: TRBJ2-7; v_call: TRBV24-1; cdr3_aa: CATSDNWNHNEQYF; cdr3_nt: TGTGCCACCAGTGATAATTGGAATCACAACGAGCAGTACTTC
d_call: TRBD2; clone_size: few; j_call: TRBJ2-5; v_call: TRBV12-3/TRBV12-4; cdr3_aa: CASSSRTSGRSGETQYF; cdr3_nt: TGTGCCAGCAGTAGTCGGACTAGCGGGAGGAGTGGGGAGACCCAGTACTTC
d_call: TRBD2; clone_size: many; j_call: TRBJ2-3; v_call: TRBV6-1; cdr3_aa: CASRKRELPDTQYF; cdr3_nt: TGTGCCAGCAGGAAGCGGGAGCTCCCGGATACGCAGTATTTT
d_call: NA; clone_size: few; j_call: TRBJ1-2; v_call: TRBV6-1; cdr3_aa: CASSEGGANYGYTF; cdr3_nt: TGTGCCAGCAGTGAGGGTGGGGCCAACTATGGCTACACCTTC
d_call: NA; clone_size: many; j_call: TRBJ2-1; v_call: TRBV24-1; cdr3_aa: CATSDLNEQFF; cdr3_nt: TGTGCCACCAGTGATTTGAATGAGCAGTTCTTC
d_call: NA; clone_size: NA; j_call: TRBJ1-2; v_call: TRBV3-1; cdr3_aa: CASSQDKGRGGYTF; cdr3_nt: TGTGCCAGCAGCCAAGATAAGGGGCGGGGAGGCTACACCTTC
d_call: NA; clone_size: many; j_call: TRBJ1-3; v_call: TRBV10-3; cdr3_aa: CAISEGDTGNTIYF; cdr3_nt: TGTGCCATCAGTGAGGGGGATACTGGAAACACCATATATTTT
d_call: NA; clone_size: many; j_call: TRBJ1-2; v_call: TRBV7-2; cdr3_aa: CASSLTAFYGYTF; cdr3_nt: TGTGCCAGCAGCTTGACAGCGTTCTATGGCTACACCTTC
d_call: TRBD2; clone_size: many; j_call: TRBJ2-5; v_call: TRBV4-2; cdr3_aa: CASKQRLAEETQYF; cdr3_nt: TGTGCCAGCAAACAGCGACTAGCGGAAGAGACCCAGTACTTC
d_call: NA; clone_size: NA; j_call: TRBJ2-5; v_call: TRBV7-8; cdr3_aa: CASSLAHRETQETQYF; cdr3_nt: TGTGCCAGCAGCTTAGCTCACAGGGAGACCCAAGAGACCCAGTACTTC
d_call: TRBD1; clone_size: many; j_call: TRBJ1-6; v_call: TRBV5-1; cdr3_aa: CASSGGDRGGYNSPLHF; cdr3_nt: TGCGCCAGCAGCGGCGGCGACAGGGGAGGATATAATTCACCCCTCCACTTT
d_call: NA; clone_size: few; j_call: TRBJ2-1; v_call: TRBV15; cdr3_aa: CATNRQGLYNEQFF; cdr3_nt: TGTGCCACCAACCGACAAGGACTTTATAATGAGCAGTTCTTC
d_call: NA; clone_size: many; j_call: TRBJ2-7; v_call: TRBV6-5; cdr3_aa: CASSYSRANYEQYF; cdr3_nt: TGTGCCAGCAGTTACTCGCGGGCAAACTACGAGCAGTACTTC
d_call: TRBD2; clone_size: NA; j_call: TRBJ2-2; v_call: TRBV10-3; cdr3_aa: CAIAGANTGELFF; cdr3_nt: TGTGCCATAGCGGGGGCGAACACCGGGGAGCTGTTTTTT
d_call: NA; clone_size: few; j_call: TRBJ2-2; v_call: TRBV9; cdr3_aa: CASSGDLNTGELFF; cdr3_nt: TGTGCCAGCAGCGGGGACTTAAACACCGGGGAGCTGTTTTTT
d_call: NA; clone_size: few; j_call: TRBJ2-7; v_call: TRBV18; cdr3_aa: CASSPTRGDYEQYF; cdr3_nt: TGTGCCAGCTCACCAACGAGGGGGGACTACGAGCAGTACTTC
d_call: NA; clone_size: few; j_call: TRBJ2-7; v_call: TRBV4-1; cdr3_aa: CASSRLTWYEQYF; cdr3_nt: TGCGCCAGCAGCCGACTAACTTGGTACGAGCAGTACTTC
d_call: NA; clone_size: many; j_call: TRBJ2-1; v_call: TRBV15; cdr3_aa: CATSRRTDEQFF; cdr3_nt: TGTGCCACCAGCAGGAGAACCGATGAGCAGTTCTTC
d_call: TRBD1; clone_size: many; j_call: TRBJ1-4; v_call: TRBV7-6; cdr3_aa: CASSPGQGAVIANEKLFF; cdr3_nt: TGTGCCAGCAGCCCGGGACAGGGGGCTGTGATAGCTAATGAAAAACTGTTTTTT
d_call: NA; clone_size: few; j_call: TRBJ2-7; v_call: TRBV15; cdr3_aa: CATRGDGGEQYF; cdr3_nt: TGTGCCACCAGGGGCGATGGGGGCGAGCAGTACTTC
d_call: NA; clone_size: NA; j_call: TRBJ2-3; v_call: TRBV7-3; cdr3_aa: CASSPSINTDTQYF; cdr3_nt: TGTGCCAGCAGCCCCTCGATAAACACAGATACGCAGTATTTT
d_call: NA; clone_size: NA; j_call: TRBJ2-4; v_call: TRBV6-1; cdr3_aa: CASSELGNIQYF; cdr3_nt: TGTGCCAGCAGTGAACTGGGGAACATTCAGTACTTC
d_call: NA; clone_size: few; j_call: TRBJ1-5; v_call: TRBV20-1; cdr3_aa: CSPKRGFGQPQHF; cdr3_nt: TGCAGTCCCAAGAGGGGGTTCGGTCAGCCCCAGCATTTT
d_call: NA; clone_size: many; j_call: TRBJ1-4; v_call: TRBV4-3; cdr3_aa: CASGLGGDEKLFF; cdr3_nt: TGCGCCAGCGGACTGGGGGGGGATGAAAAACTGTTTTTT
d_call: NA; clone_size: NA; j_call: TRBJ2-3; v_call: TRBV13; cdr3_aa: CASSLTLASTDTQYF; cdr3_nt: TGTGCCAGCAGCCTCACATTGGCTAGCACAGATACGCAGTATTTT
d_call: TRBD2; clone_size: many; j_call: TRBJ2-5; v_call: TRBV25-1; cdr3_aa: CASSAGGSRETQYF; cdr3_nt: TGTGCCAGCAGTGCGGGGGGGAGTCGGGAGACCCAGTACTTC
d_call: NA; clone_size: few; j_call: TRBJ1-1; v_call: TRBV5-1; cdr3_aa: CASSLDPTLIEAFF; cdr3_nt: TGCGCCAGCAGCTTGGATCCTACCCTCATTGAAGCTTTCTTT
d_call: TRBD1; clone_size: many; j_call: TRBJ2-3; v_call: TRBV7-2; cdr3_aa: CASSPDRGWTDTQYF; cdr3_nt: TGTGCCAGCAGCCCGGACAGGGGATGGACAGATACGCAGTATTTT
d_call: NA; clone_size: NA; j_call: TRBJ1-3; v_call: TRBV12-3/TRBV12-4; cdr3_aa: CATSPRGNTIYF; cdr3_nt: TGTGCCACCTCTCCGAGAGGAAACACCATATATTTT
d_call: NA; clone_size: NA; j_call: TRBJ1-5; v_call: TRBV7-9; cdr3_aa: CASSSTREGGKYNQPQHF; cdr3_nt: TGTGCCAGCAGCTCGACCCGGGAGGGGGGGAAATACAATCAGCCCCAGCATTTT
d_call: NA; clone_size: few; j_call: TRBJ2-7; v_call: TRBV7-2; cdr3_aa: CASSLGPTESYEQYF; cdr3_nt: TGTGCCAGCAGCTTAGGGCCGACAGAGAGCTACGAGCAGTACTTC
d_call: NA; clone_size: few; j_call: TRBJ2-5; v_call: TRBV4-2; cdr3_aa: CASSQVGRAKAGGGETQYF; cdr3_nt: TGTGCCAGCAGCCAAGTAGGGCGGGCAAAGGCTGGGGGTGGAGAGACCCAGTACTTC
d_call: TRBD1; clone_size: many; j_call: TRBJ1-2; v_call: TRBV29-1; cdr3_aa: CSVLKDRATYGYTF; cdr3_nt: TGCAGCGTCCTTAAGGACAGGGCCACCTATGGCTACACCTTC
d_call: TRBD2; clone_size: many; j_call: TRBJ2-7; v_call: TRBV6-5; cdr3_aa: CASSYSTSGVSYEQYF; cdr3_nt: TGTGCCAGCAGTTACTCGACTAGCGGGGTCTCCTACGAGCAGTACTTC
d_call: TRBD1; clone_size: few; j_call: TRBJ1-1; v_call: TRBV20-1; cdr3_aa: CSARGQGLITEAFF; cdr3_nt: TGCAGTGCTAGGGGACAGGGGCTAATCACTGAAGCTTTCTTT
d_call: NA; clone_size: NA; j_call: TRBJ1-1; v_call: TRBV2; cdr3_aa: CASDRDTEAFF; cdr3_nt: TGTGCCAGCGATAGGGACACTGAAGCTTTCTTT
d_call: NA; clone_size: few; j_call: TRBJ2-1; v_call: TRBV11-1; cdr3_aa: CASSGASDSYNEQFF; cdr3_nt: TGTGCCAGCAGCGGGGCTAGCGATTCCTACAATGAGCAGTTCTTC
d_call: TRBD2; clone_size: many; j_call: TRBJ2-1; v_call: TRBV7-2; cdr3_aa: CASSSQTSGGVYEQFF; cdr3_nt: TGTGCCAGCAGCTCACAGACTAGCGGGGGGGTCTATGAGCAGTTCTTC
d_call: NA; clone_size: NA; j_call: TRBJ1-5; v_call: TRBV20-1; cdr3_aa: CSAPDSYYSNQPQHF; cdr3_nt: TGCAGTGCCCCGGACAGCTACTATAGCAATCAGCCCCAGCATTTT
d_call: NA; clone_size: few; j_call: TRBJ1-6; v_call: TRBV7-9; cdr3_aa: CASSSRGDSPLHF; cdr3_nt: TGTGCCAGCAGCTCCAGGGGAGATTCACCCCTCCACTTT